Below, 26 T cell receptor beta chains from the same sample are listed, as sequenced in a study of blood T cells in healthy people across ages. With a J-beta primer mix and a sample-barcoded 5' primer, a second PCR ran 7 to 11 cycles. TCRdb ran MiXCR on the 5' RACE reads and lists one entry per CDR3 protein. The repertoire includes 760,000 or so distinct CDR3 sequences, more than 20% of them detected once, and 8% to 10% sits in the top ten. This sample was shared with a second study, whose subject was T cells of mothers and their children.

The sample taken for sequencing was blood. The receptors were sampled from a boy aged 10-17 years in good health.

The chain carries TRBV20-1 and TRBJ2-5, with 7 bases that match TRBD2. The better agreement between TRBJ2-1 and the DNA end casts doubt on the J call. Looked up from germline, CDR1 is DFQATT and CDR2 is SNEGSKA (reference sequence). The CDR3 sequence is 15 residues long. The CDR3 DNA follows: TGCAGTGCTAGGACGCCGGGACTAACCTACAATGAGCAGTTCTTC. It is translated as CSARTPGLTYNEQFF.

V usage is TRBV20-1 and J usage is TRBJ2-1, with unresolved D. Per the germline V gene, CDR1 is DFQATT and CDR2 is SNEGSKA (reference sequence). The CDR3 sequence is 12 residues long. V lost 6 bases and J 8 bases, leaving 14 bases between the germline ends. This CDR3 reads CSAVLSGHEQFF. In DNA form, the CDR3 reads TGCAGTGCCGTTTTAAGTGGGCATGAGCAGTTCTTC.

This chain connects TRBV9 to TRBJ2-3, with D maybe TRBD1 (5 bases). Trimming stripped 1 base from V and 0 bases from J, with 15 bases between. This CDR3 has 17 residues. Germline V gene sequence: CDR1 SGDLS, CDR2 YYNGEE. In DNA, the CDR3 is TGTGCCAGCAGCGTAACCCGGCAGGGAACTAGCACAGATACGCAGTATTTT. Residues: CASSVTRQGTSTDTQYF.

The chain couples TRBV10-3 to TRBJ2-1, with D unclear. V was trimmed by 0 bases and J by 15 bases, leaving 12 bases between them. The germline CDR1 and CDR2 sequences are ENHRY and SYGVKD. This CDR3 is built from 12 residues. The CDR3 protein is CAISESGGRRFF. The CDR3 bases are TGTGCCATCAGTGAGTCAGGCGGACGTAGGTTCTTC.

This clonotype was picked up a small number of times. The V and J genes are TRBV20-1 and TRBJ2-7; 7 bases align to TRBD1. With V trimmed by 1 base and J by 4 bases, 4 bases remained unmatched. CDR3 length equals 13 residues. Germline CDR1 reads DFQATT; CDR2 reads SNEGSKA (reference sequence). The CDR3 nucleotides read TGCAGTGCTAGAGGGGGACAGCCATACGAGCAGTACTTC. Translation: CSARGGQPYEQYF.

V and J are TRBV9 and TRBJ2-1; D remains unclear. CDR3 length: 13 amino acids. The germline CDR1 and CDR2 sequences are SGDLS and YYNGEE. The V gene lost 0 bases and the J gene lost 8 bases, with 9 bases spanning the gap. In nucleotides, the CDR3 is TGTGCCAGCAGCGTAGATTTTTCCGATGAGCAGTTCTTC. This sequence encodes CASSVDFSDEQFF.

This clonotype was detected only a few times. The gene calls are TRBV20-1 and TRBJ2-3, with TRBD2 as a possible D gene (6 bases). V shed 1 base and J shed 1 base, with 9 bases lying between them. Looked up from germline, CDR1 is DFQATT and CDR2 is SNEGSKA (reference sequence). The CDR3 contains 14 residues. This CDR3 reads CSARGAGRTDTQYF. The CDR3 nucleotides are TGCAGTGCTAGAGGTGCGGGGCGCACAGATACGCAGTATTTT.

A few counts support this clonotype. The rearrangement uses TRBV7-2 and TRBJ2-7; 13 nucleotides line up with TRBD2. CDR3 length: 17 amino acids. Germline V lookup: CDR1 SGHTA, CDR2 FQGNSA. After removal of 5 bases from V and 4 bases from J, the junction contained 11 bases not matched to a gene. CDR3 nucleotides: TGTGCCAGCAGCAACCGAATACTAGCGGGGGGGCGGTACGAGCAGTACTTC. Translated: CASSNRILAGGRYEQYF.

This clonotype was picked up a small number of times. The J gene is TRBJ2-7, the V gene TRBV6-5, with a possible D match to TRBD1 (6 bases). Trimming removed 2 bases from V and 9 bases from J, with 17 bases in between. Germline-derived CDR1 and CDR2 are MNHEY and SVGAGI. This CDR3 comprises 14 residues. In nucleotides, the CDR3 is TGTGCCAGCAGTTACGGACCCGGACAGACCTCGCAGTACTTC. Translating it yields CASSYGPGQTSQYF.

A few counts support this clonotype. The V gene is TRBV7-9, the J gene TRBJ1-1; D gene unclear. This CDR3 is built from 11 residues. Germline lookup yields CDR1 SEHNR and CDR2 FQNEAQ (reference sequence). Trimming took off 5 bases at V and 4 bases at J, with 5 bases between the two ends. Here the CDR3 reads CASSPCTEAFF. The DNA of the CDR3 is TGTGCCAGCAGCCCCTGCACTGAAGCTTTCTTT.

The rearrangement uses TRBV12-3 or TRBV12-4 and TRBJ2-4; D might be TRBD2 (5 bases). This CDR3 contains 13 residues. The V end lost 7 bases, the J end lost 3 bases, and 10 bases lay between the germline ends. The CDR3 DNA reads TGTGCCAGCACCCTTGGAGGCAAAAACATTCAGTACTTC. This encodes CASTLGGKNIQYF.

This clonotype appeared once. At one end the junction does not follow the germline gene, possibly because of a read error. CDR3 DNA: TGTGCCAGCAGGTACTGGACAGGGGGCACAGATACGCAGTATTTT. This gives the protein CASRYWTGGTDTQYF. The chain carries TRBV6-5 and TRBJ2-3, with TRBD1 matching over 9 bases. The CDR3 has 15 amino acids. The germline V gene encodes CDR1 MNHEY and CDR2 SVGAGI.

This chain joins TRBV6-2 or TRBV6-3 and TRBJ2-1, with TRBD2 as a possible D gene (6 bases). The germline V gene has CDR1 MNHEY and CDR2 SVGEGT. The CDR3 totals 12 residues. With 1 base removed from V and 8 bases from J, the gap between germline ends came to 6 bases. The CDR3 coding sequence is TGTGCCAGCAGTTACTGGGGGGATGAGCAGTTCTTC. This codes for CASSYWGDEQFF.

The CDR3 here is CASSLALGSSTDTQYF. The CDR3 coding sequence is TGTGCCAGCAGCTTGGCCCTCGGCTCTAGCACAGATACGCAGTATTTT. The genes are TRBV5-6 and TRBJ2-3; no reliable D call. Trimming removed 0 bases from V and 0 bases from J, with 11 bases in between. This CDR3 region has 16 residues. CDR1 is SGHDT and CDR2 is YYEEEE in the germline V gene.

This clonotype was seen only a few times. The V gene is TRBV14, the J gene TRBJ2-5; TRBD2 aligns across 7 bases. The CDR3 is made up of 14 amino acids. Unmatched junction bases numbered 3, after V lost 2 bases and J lost 3 bases. Germline CDR1 SGHDN, CDR2 FVKESK. DNA for the CDR3: TGTGCCAGCAGCCAACTAGCGGAAAAAGAGACCCAGTACTTC. Protein: CASSQLAEKETQYF.

This clonotype has just a few counts. This rearrangement joins TRBV5-6 to TRBJ1-5; TRBD1 matches 9 bases. This CDR3 is built from 14 residues. Germline V gene data show CDR1 as SGHDT and CDR2 as YYEEEE. With V trimmed by 4 bases and J by 6 bases, 5 bases remained unmatched. DNA for the CDR3: TGTGCCAGCAGCGACGGGACAGGGTTTCAGCCCCAGCATTTT. Amino acids: CASSDGTGFQPQHF.

This clonotype was counted ten times or more. Its ends do not fully match the called genes, so a read error is possible. The gene calls are TRBV12-3 or TRBV12-4 and TRBJ2-7; D is possibly TRBD2 (7 bases). CDR3 length equals 13 residues. CDR3 region: CASSRGGSYEQYF. The DNA of the CDR3 is TGCGCCAGCAGCAGGGGAGGGTCCTACGAGCAGTACTTC.

The chain uses TRBV10-2 and TRBJ2-5; D is possibly TRBD2 (6 bases). The tail of the sequence fits TRBJ2-7 better, so the J call may be wrong. Germline V gene lookup returns CDR1 WSHSY and CDR2 SAAADI. The CDR3 totals 14 residues. CDR3 sequence reads: CASREAGTTYEQYF. CDR3 in DNA: TGCGCCAGCAGGGAGGCGGGAACAACATACGAGCAGTACTTC.

This clonotype was found a few times. The chain links TRBV29-1 to TRBJ1-2, with 7 bases that match TRBD1. CDR3 length equals 13 residues. Per germline, CDR1 SQVTM and CDR2 ANQGSEA. V gave up 2 bases and J gave up 4 bases; unmatched junction bases: 4. This CDR3 reads CSVESGTVYGYTF. As DNA, the CDR3 is TGCAGCGTTGAAAGCGGGACAGTCTATGGCTACACCTTC.

The chain is built from TRBV20-1 and TRBJ2-5; maybe TRBD1 (5 bases). Germline V CDR1 and CDR2: DFQATT, SNEGSKA (reference sequence). The germline V and J ends were trimmed by 1 base and 2 bases, with 14 bases remaining between them. The CDR3 has 15 amino acids. The DNA for the CDR3 is TGCAGTGCTAGAGTACGGTACAGGACGCAAGAGACCCAGTACTTC. This sequence encodes CSARVRYRTQETQYF.

The V and J genes are TRBV7-2 and TRBJ1-1; D might be TRBD1 (5 bases). The CDR3 sequence is 13 residues long. V was pared by 4 bases and J by 4 bases, with 10 bases between. Germline CDR1 reads SGHTA; CDR2 reads FQGNSA. As DNA, the CDR3 is TGTGCCAGCAGCTCCCGACAGCCCACTGAAGCTTTCTTT. Translating gives CASSSRQPTEAFF.

The chain links TRBV6-5 to TRBJ2-2, with a possible D match to TRBD2 (6 bases). Trimming cost V 0 bases and J 1 base, with 12 bases left between them. Germline V gene data show CDR1 as MNHEY and CDR2 as SVGAGI. The CDR3 is 17 amino acids. CDR3 nucleotide sequence: TGTGCCAGCAGTTACTCGGTCCTAGCGCAGAACACCGGGGAGCTGTTTTTT. Translating gives CASSYSVLAQNTGELFF.

The V gene is TRBV18, the J gene TRBJ2-1; 11 bases line up with TRBD2. Losses at the gene ends were 2 bases for V and 4 bases for J; bases not matched to a gene: 4. CDR3 length equals 16 residues. Germline V gene lookup returns CDR1 KGHSH and CDR2 LQKENI. The CDR3 sequence: CASSPGGLAVYNEQFF. The CDR3 DNA reads TGTGCCAGCTCACCAGGGGGACTAGCGGTTTACAATGAGCAGTTCTTC.

This clonotype has only a few counts. The genes are TRBV5-1 and TRBJ2-5; D is tentatively TRBD1 or TRBD2 (6 bases each). The CDR3 extends over 14 amino acids. V lost 4 bases to trimming and J lost 4 bases, with 14 bases between them. Germline CDR1 SGHRS, CDR2 YFSETQ. CDR3 in DNA: TGCGCCAGCAGCCCACAGCCGGGGGCAGAGACCCAGTACTTC. It is translated as CASSPQPGAETQYF.

V is TRBV6-6 and J is TRBJ2-5; the D gene is possibly TRBD2 (6 bases). Trimming shortened V by 6 bases and J by 5 bases, and 16 bases separated the two germline ends. CDR1 MNHNY and CDR2 SVGAGI come from the germline V gene (reference sequence). The CDR3 length is 14 residues. The DNA for the CDR3 is TGTGCCAGCAGCCGTGGCTTTGGAGGGGAGACCCAGTACTTC. Translating it yields CASSRGFGGETQYF.

In this sample, this clonotype turned up a few times. This rearrangement joins TRBV29-1 to TRBJ2-5, with no clear D. The DNA end is a closer match to TRBJ2-7, so the J assignment may be wrong. The CDR3 length is 15 residues. Germline CDR1 is SQVTM and CDR2 is ANQGSEA. The CDR3 sequence is CSVVAVGRETYEQYF. CDR3 sequence (DNA): TGCAGCGTTGTTGCCGTTGGTAGAGAGACCTACGAGCAGTACTTC.